This T cell receptor (beta chain) comes out of a study of beta chain features in type 1 diabetes. Study summary: There was similarity between patients and healthy donors in age, gender and cell yields. General study points: Any PCR bias toward short templates would affect both groups alike. Significant though moderate, a shortening of TCRB CDR3s appeared in all four CD4+ subsets of Type 1 diabetes patients.

CD45RO/CCR7/CD25/CD127/CD95/CD27 staining was used to isolate CD4+ naive, central memory, regulatory and stem cell-like memory cells by sorting. Per germline, CDR1 PRHDT and CDR2 FYEKMQ (reference sequence). This CDR3 has 17 residues. V shed 7 bases and J shed 0 bases, with 22 bases lying between them. cDNA synthesis used the whole RNA isolate, giving expressed TCRB sequences. This table comes from immunoSEQ multiplex PCR, and its TCRdb copy is limited to in-frame clones, with some not included. This table holds under 400,000 clones, roughly 12% found once. This clone was seen more than once but under ten times. Its antigen remains unknown.

The sample comprised naive CD4+ T cells from blood. V is TRBV13 and J is TRBJ2-7; D is possibly TRBD1 (6 bases). The TCR originated in a woman younger than 35 with type 1 diabetes. Written as DNA, the CDR3 is TGTGCCAGCACCTCGAGGGGGTATAAGCGGCCCTCCTACGAGCAGTACTTC. Translating gives CASTSRGYKRPSYEQYF.